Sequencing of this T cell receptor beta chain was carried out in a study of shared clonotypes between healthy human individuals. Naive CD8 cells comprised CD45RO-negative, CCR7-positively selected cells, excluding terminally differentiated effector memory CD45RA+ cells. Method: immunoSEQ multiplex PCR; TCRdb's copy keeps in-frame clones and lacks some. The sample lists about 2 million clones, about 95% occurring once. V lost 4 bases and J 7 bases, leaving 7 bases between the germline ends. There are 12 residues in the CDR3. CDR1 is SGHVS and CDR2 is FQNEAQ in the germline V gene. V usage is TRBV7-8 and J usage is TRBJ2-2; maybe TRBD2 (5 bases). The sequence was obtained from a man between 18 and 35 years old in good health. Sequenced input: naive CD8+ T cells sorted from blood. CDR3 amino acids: CASSSAGGELFF. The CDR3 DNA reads TGTGCCAGCAGCTCGGCGGGCGGGGAGCTGTTTTTT.